This TCR beta chain was sequenced in a study of blood T cell repertoires in COVID-19. The wider study: The origin of the acute and convalescent COVID-19 samples was the United States, Italy and Spain.

Measured with immunoSEQ multiplex PCR; TCRdb has only the in-frame clones, and not every one. The sample consists of approximately 170,000 clones, around nine tenths of them appearing once. The TCR originated in a man younger than 30 with active or convalescent COVID-19. The specimen sequenced was peripheral blood.

The CDR3 region has the DNA TGTGCCAGTAGGACAGGGGGCTGGGGGTTGAACACTGAAGCTTTCTTT. Its protein product is CASRTGGWGLNTEAFF. The chain links TRBV19 to TRBJ1-1; 10 bases align to TRBD1. V lost 6 bases and J lost 0; bases outside the gene matches: 7. The CDR3 length is 16 residues. From germline, CDR1 is LNHDA and CDR2 SQIVND (reference sequence).